Shown below are 30 T cell receptor beta chains from a single sample sequenced in a study of B cell selection in AIRE deficiency. Conventional CD4 T cells were sorted as CD4+CD127+ cells. Generated by immunoSEQ multiplex PCR, the TCRdb table keeps only in-frame clones and is missing some. In the table there are roughly 25,000 clones, roughly 97% of which are singletons. The sample comprised CD4+CD127+ conventional T cells sorted from PBMCs. Source of these receptors: a human donor in good health.

This sequence joins TRBV11-2 and TRBJ2-1; 10 bases map to TRBD2. CDR1 and CDR2 from the germline V gene are SGHAT and FQNNGV. V gave up 1 base and J gave up 7 bases; unmatched junction bases: 4. This CDR3 region has 15 residues. CDR3 bases: TGTGCCAGCAGCTTAGGACTAGCGGGCTCGAATGAGCAGTTCTTC. This sequence encodes CASSLGLAGSNEQFF.

The chain uses TRBV20-1 and TRBJ2-5; the match to TRBD2 covers 8 bases. Germline values: CDR1 DFQATT, CDR2 SNEGSKA (reference sequence). V dropped 7 bases and J dropped 5; count of bases not matched to a gene: 3. The CDR3 is made up of 11 amino acids. CDR3 bases: TGCAGTGTGCCTAGCGGGGAGACCCAGTACTTC. This sequence encodes CSVPSGETQYF.

The CDR3 DNA reads as TGTGCCAGCAGCCAAACAGGGGGCGGGTCATATTACTACGAGCAGTACTTC. This translates into CASSQTGGGSYYYEQYF. The chain employs TRBV5-5 and TRBJ2-7, with 9 bases aligning to TRBD1. The CDR3 is made up of 17 amino acids. Germline loops: CDR1 SGHKS, CDR2 YYEKEE (reference sequence). V trimming: 4 bases; J trimming: 3 bases; junction bases outside the gene matches: 14.

The CDR3 here is CASSARDRGWETQYF. The CDR3 region has the DNA TGTGCCAGCAGTGCCCGGGACAGGGGTTGGGAGACCCAGTACTTC. V usage is TRBV25-1 and J usage is TRBJ2-5, with 10 positions matching TRBD1. The CDR3 sequence is 15 residues long. Germline trimming cut 4 bases from V and 5 bases from J; bases unmatched to any gene: 7. CDR1 and CDR2 from the germline V gene are MGHDK and SYGVNS.

The chain employs TRBV6-1 and TRBJ1-3; D ambiguous. The CDR3 is made up of 14 amino acids. Per germline, CDR1 MNHNS and CDR2 SASEGT. V lost 10 bases and J lost 0, with 13 bases in between. CDR3 nucleotides: TGTGCCACCTACAGAGATGGCTCTGGAAACACCATATATTTT. This translates into CATYRDGSGNTIYF.

The chain carries TRBV5-1 and TRBJ2-7, with 15 bases aligning to TRBD2. The junction had 11 bases not matched to a gene; V was cut back by 0 bases and J by 7 bases. This CDR3 comprises 18 residues. Looked up from germline, CDR1 is SGHRS and CDR2 is YFSETQ. The CDR3 nucleotides read TGCGCCAGCAGCTTGGGGGGGACTAGCGGGAGGACTTCAGGGGAGCAGTACTTC. Its protein is CASSLGGTSGRTSGEQYF.

This clone appeared once. This sequence joins TRBV9 and TRBJ2-3; 7 bases are a match to TRBD1. The V and J ends lost 3 bases and 0 bases, in that order; junction bases with no gene match: 7. Germline V gene sequence: CDR1 SGDLS, CDR2 YYNGEE. The CDR3 runs 16 residues. CDR3 residues: CASSGGPGQSTDTQYF. The CDR3 coding sequence is TGTGCCAGCAGCGGAGGGCCGGGACAGAGCACAGATACGCAGTATTTT.

The chain uses TRBV18 and TRBJ2-6; weak D call: TRBD1 (5 bases). The germline V gene has CDR1 KGHSH and CDR2 LQKENI. Trimming cost V 5 bases and J 5 bases, with 31 bases left between them. The CDR3 contains 21 residues. The DNA for the CDR3 is TGTGCCAGCTCATACATATTGGACATTTACCATTTACAAAGTCGGGCCAACGTCCTGACTTTC. It specifies CASSYILDIYHLQSRANVLTF.

The rearrangement joins TRBV28 to TRBJ1-1; the D is unclear. This CDR3 is 15 amino acids long. V shed 2 bases and J shed 0 bases, with 10 bases lying between them. Germline V gene lookup returns CDR1 MDHEN and CDR2 SYDVKM. CDR3 amino acids: CASSLMVQLNTEAFF. The DNA of the CDR3 is TGTGCCAGCAGTTTAATGGTCCAGCTGAACACTGAAGCTTTCTTT.

V and J are TRBV7-2 and TRBJ2-1; D is perhaps TRBD2 (7 bases). The CDR3 is 16 amino acids. V lost 1 base and J lost 2, with 12 bases in between. CDR1 and CDR2 (germline): SGHTA, FQGNSA. Here the CDR3 DNA reads TGTGCCAGCAGCTTAGTCGGGGGGCCCGCCTACAATGAGCAGTTCTTC. Encoded protein: CASSLVGGPAYNEQFF.

This clone showed up just once. V usage is TRBV4-2 and J usage is TRBJ2-6; D is possibly TRBD1 or TRBD2 (5 bases each). V lost 4 bases and J lost 3, with 16 bases in between. From germline, CDR1 is LGHNA and CDR2 YNFKEQ. The length of the CDR3 is 17 residues. CDR3 bases: TGTGCCAGCAGCCCAGGGTCTCGGGGCAGTGGGGCCAACGTCCTGACTTTC. Translation: CASSPGSRGSGANVLTF.

The V gene is TRBV14, the J gene TRBJ2-5; 7 bases fit TRBD1. CDR1 is SGHDN, CDR2 FVKESK, per germline. The J segment lost 3 bases and the V segment lost 4 bases, leaving 8 bases of the junction unmatched. This CDR3 is built from 15 residues. The CDR3: CASSRTGTAKETQYF. CDR3 nucleotide sequence: TGTGCCAGCAGCCGGACCGGGACAGCCAAAGAGACCCAGTACTTC. The complete variable domain, with remaining parts taken from reference TRBV14 and TRBJ2-5, reads EAGVTQFPSHSVIEKGQTVTLRCDPISGHDNLYWYRRVMGKEIKFLLHFVKESKQDESGMPNNRFLAERTGGTYSTLKVQPAELEDSGVYFCASSRTGTAKETQYFGPGTRLLVL.

The V call is TRBV5-6, the J call TRBJ1-3, with D possibly being TRBD1 (5 bases). The germline V gene encodes CDR1 SGHDT and CDR2 YYEEEE. CDR3 length: 15 amino acids. V was cut by 0 bases and J by 1 base, with 8 bases left in between. The CDR3 DNA is TGTGCCAGCAGCTTGGGCGGGACGTCTGGAAACACCATATATTTT. Residues: CASSLGGTSGNTIYF.

The chain couples TRBV4-3 to TRBJ2-2, with D perhaps assigned TRBD1 or TRBD2 (5 bases each). This CDR3 is built from 14 residues. CDR1 and CDR2 (germline): LGHNA, YSLEER. The V end was cut by 3 bases, the J end by 4 bases, with 9 bases between. DNA of the CDR3: TGCGCCAGCAGCCACCGGGGCGGCACCGGGGAGCTGTTTTTT. Translated, it gives CASSHRGGTGELFF.

The rearrangement joins TRBV5-1 to TRBJ2-7; D is perhaps TRBD1 or TRBD2 (5 bases each). V dropped 3 bases and J dropped 3 bases, with 16 bases sitting between them. The CDR3 runs to 15 residues. CDR1 and CDR2 (germline): SGHRS, YFSETQ. For the CDR3, the DNA is TGCGCCAGCAGCTCAAACCCCGGGACGAACTACGAGCAGTACTTC. Amino acid sequence: CASSSNPGTNYEQYF.

V is TRBV5-1 and J is TRBJ2-5; D is unresolved. Germline V gene data show CDR1 as SGHRS and CDR2 as YFSETQ. CDR3 size: 13 residues. With 4 bases removed from V and 5 bases from J, the gap between germline ends came to 12 bases. The CDR3 nucleotides are TGCGCCAGCAGCCCTACGGGCAGGGAGACCCAGTACTTC. It translates to CASSPTGRETQYF.

The CDR3 DNA sequence: TGTGCCAGCAGCTTAGAATTAGGGAGTGCGAATGAGCAGTTCTTC. This gives the protein CASSLELGSANEQFF. V is TRBV7-2 and J is TRBJ2-1, with D possibly TRBD2 on 5 matching bases. The CDR3 contains 15 residues. Germline loops: CDR1 SGHTA, CDR2 FQGNSA. Trimming shortened V by 1 base and J by 7 bases, and 14 bases separated the two germline ends.

The CDR3 DNA sequence: TGTGCCAGCAGTGAACCAGGCGCACCCTACGAGCAGTACTTC. The encoded protein is CASSEPGAPYEQYF. V gene TRBV6-1 combines with J gene TRBJ2-7; no definite D call. The germline V and J ends were trimmed by 2 bases and 2 bases, with 10 bases remaining between them. Per germline, CDR1 MNHNS and CDR2 SASEGT. The CDR3 sequence is 14 residues long.

J is TRBJ2-7 and V is TRBV19; possibly TRBD1 for D (6 bases). Trimming shortened V by 6 bases and J by 0 bases, and 15 bases separated the two germline ends. The CDR3 consists of 15 residues. Germline V gene sequence: CDR1 LNHDA, CDR2 SQIVND (reference sequence). The CDR3 bases are TGTGCCAGTAGGCCGGGACACAAAAACTCCTACGAGCAGTACTTC. This codes for CASRPGHKNSYEQYF.

This chain uses TRBV6-1 with TRBJ1-2; TRBD1 might be the D (5 bases). This CDR3 is 13 amino acids long. V was trimmed by 5 bases and J by 8 bases, leaving 15 bases between them. Per germline, CDR1 MNHNS and CDR2 SASEGT. CDR3 nucleotide sequence: TGTGCCAGCAGTACCGACAGACCCGGCGGCTACACCTTC. This codes for CASSTDRPGGYTF.

This clone showed up just a few times. CDR3 residues: CASRGRTNTGELFF. The CDR3 bases are TGCGCCAGCCGGGGGCGGACCAACACCGGGGAGCTGTTTTTT. The gene calls are TRBV10-2 and TRBJ2-2; D is tentatively TRBD1 or TRBD2 (6 bases each). The germline CDR1 and CDR2 sequences are WSHSY and SAAADI. The CDR3 spans 14 residues. With 8 bases removed from V and 2 bases from J, the gap between germline ends came to 12 bases.

The J gene is TRBJ2-7, the V gene TRBV6-1, with 10 nucleotides matching TRBD1. Trimming cost V 1 base and J 6 bases; bases outside gene matches: 3. This CDR3 region has 14 residues. CDR1 is MNHNS, CDR2 SASEGT, per germline. The DNA for the CDR3 is TGTGCCAGCAGTGAAGTCGGACAGGGGGGCGAGCAGTACTTC. Residues: CASSEVGQGGEQYF.

The chain recombines TRBV6-5 with TRBJ1-4; D is undetermined. Per germline, CDR1 MNHEY and CDR2 SVGAGI. The CDR3 extends over 12 amino acids. V was shortened by 0 bases and J by 11 bases, with 7 bases between the two germline ends. CDR3 residues: CASSYSKGKLFF. DNA of the CDR3: TGTGCCAGCAGTTACTCGAAAGGGAAACTGTTTTTT.

The genes are TRBV5-1 and TRBJ1-2; D gene ambiguous. The V gene's germline CDR1 is SGHRS and CDR2 YFSETQ. V dropped 0 bases and J dropped 4 bases, with 4 bases sitting between them. The CDR3 loop spans 12 amino acids. The CDR3 coding sequence is TGCGCCAGCAGCTTGGATTCCTATGGCTACACCTTC. Translation gives CASSLDSYGYTF.

The chain employs TRBV27 and TRBJ2-5; D gene unclear. In germline, CDR1 is MNHEY, CDR2 SMNVEV (reference sequence). This CDR3 has 16 amino acids. The V end was cut by 8 bases, the J end by 0 bases, with 19 bases between. CDR3 amino acids: CASGKGSTSYQETQYF. For the CDR3, the DNA is TGTGCCAGCGGCAAGGGAAGCACCTCCTACCAAGAGACCCAGTACTTC.

The gene calls are TRBV11-2 and TRBJ2-5; 7 nucleotides agree with TRBD1. The V and J ends lost 2 bases and 3 bases, in that order; junction bases with no gene match: 6. The CDR3 is 15 residues long. Germline V CDR1 and CDR2: SGHAT, FQNNGV. In nucleotides, the CDR3 is TGTGCCAGCAGCTTATTCCGGGACAGAAAAGAGACCCAGTACTTC. As protein: CASSLFRDRKETQYF. Drawing the rest from reference TRBV11-2 and TRBJ2-5, the complete variable domain is EAGVAQSPRYKIIEKRQSVAFWCNPISGHATLYWYQQILGQGPKLLIQFQNNGVVDDSQLPKDRFSAERLKGVDSTLKIQPAKLEDSAVYLCASSLFRDRKETQYFGPGTRLLVL.

The chain carries TRBV7-3 and TRBJ1-2; 7 nucleotides match TRBD1. The CDR3 runs to 16 residues. Trimming took 5 bases from V and 0 from J; bases not matched to a gene: 9. Per germline, CDR1 SGHTA and CDR2 FQGTGA. CDR3 loop: CASSPGGTGANYGYTF. For the CDR3, the DNA is TGTGCCAGCAGCCCAGGGGGGACGGGAGCTAACTATGGCTACACCTTC. Drawing the rest from reference TRBV7-3 and TRBJ1-2, the complete variable domain is GAGVSQTPSNKVTEKGKYVELRCDPISGHTALYWYRQSLGQGPEFLIYFQGTGAADDSGLPNDRFFAVRPEGSVSTLKIQRTERGDSAVYLCASSPGGTGANYGYTFGSGTRLTVV.

With respect to this clone: The junction departs from the called germline gene at one end, perhaps through a read error. This chain's CDR3 is CASIERGDRGTDTQYF. In DNA form, the CDR3 reads TGTGCCAGCATTGAAAGGGGGGACAGGGGAACAGATACGCAGTATTTT. This chain uses TRBV6-1 with TRBJ2-3; 10 bases map to TRBD1. The CDR3 has 16 amino acids. Germline assignment: CDR1 MNHNS and CDR2 SASEGT.

This clone appeared a single time. The chain joins TRBV21-1 to TRBJ2-3; no DNA check was done on the table's D call, TRBD2. TRBV21-1 is labeled a pseudogene. The CDR3 has 19 amino acids. The CDR3 is CASSKRGTTSGQSTDTQYF. DNA for the CDR3: TGTGCCAGCAGCAAAAGGGGCACTACTAGCGGCCAAAGCACAGATACGCAGTATTTT.

The V and J genes are TRBV4-1 and TRBJ2-1; 7 nucleotides agree with TRBD2. From germline, CDR1 is MGHRA and CDR2 YSYEKL. CDR3 size: 15 residues. The V segment lost 0 bases and the J segment 8 bases; nucleotides outside the gene matches: 7. CDR3 residues: CASSQDLREHDEQFF. The DNA of the CDR3 is TGCGCCAGCAGCCAAGATCTGCGGGAGCATGATGAGCAGTTCTTC.